The 14 T cell receptor beta chains below come from one sample, sequenced in a study of PD-1 blockade in classical Hodgkin lymphoma. Every patient relapsed after autologous stem cell transplantation, and brentuximab vedotin exposure varied. The data were produced by immunoSEQ multiplex PCR, yet TCRdb's version contains in-frame clones alone and is incomplete. The data hold around 19,000 clones, with around 80% observed a single time. This specimen was peripheral blood mononuclear cells (PBMCs), taken at baseline. All receptors derive from a human donor with classical Hodgkin lymphoma.

This chain links TRBV5-1 with TRBJ2-7; D is possibly TRBD1 (6 bases). The V and J ends lost 0 bases and 5 bases respectively, with 12 bases between them. The CDR3 runs 14 residues. The germline V gene encodes CDR1 SGHRS and CDR2 YFSETQ. The CDR3 DNA reads as TGCGCCAGCAGCTTGGAGAACAGGGACGACGAGCAGTACTTC. Translated, it gives CASSLENRDDEQYF. The entire variable domain, with the rest obtained from reference TRBV5-1 and TRBJ2-7, is as follows: KAGVTQTPRYLIKTRGQQVTLSCSPISGHRSVSWYQQTPGQGLQFLFEYFSETQRNKGNFPGRFSGRQFSNSRSEMNVSTLELGDSALYLCASSLENRDDEQYFGPGTRLTVT.

The V call is TRBV28, the J call TRBJ1-1; perhaps TRBD1 as D (6 bases). CDR3 size: 14 residues. Trimming took 6 bases from V and 5 from J, leaving 16 bases between them. CDR1 MDHEN and CDR2 SYDVKM come from the germline V gene. The CDR3 DNA reads TGTGCCAGCAGAGTTCACAGGGACGGGACTGAAGCTTTCTTT. It yields the protein CASRVHRDGTEAFF.

The chain is built from TRBV9 and TRBJ2-3, with TRBD2 as a possible D gene (7 bases). V was trimmed by 4 bases and J by 5 bases, leaving 17 bases between them. CDR1 and CDR2 (germline): SGDLS, YYNGEE. This CDR3 is 15 amino acids long. CDR3 in DNA: TGTGCCAGCAGCCCTCTAGGGGGAGGGAGAGATACGCAGTATTTT. Protein: CASSPLGGGRDTQYF.

This chain joins TRBV19 and TRBJ2-7; D assignment may be TRBD1 or TRBD2 (5 bases each). Germline lookup yields CDR1 LNHDA and CDR2 SQIVND (reference sequence). This CDR3 has 14 amino acids. With 4 bases removed from V and 0 bases from J, the gap between germline ends came to 10 bases. This chain's CDR3 is CASSTRDGSYEQYF. CDR3 nucleotides: TGTGCCAGTAGTACCCGGGACGGCTCCTACGAGCAGTACTTC.

This clone was observed a handful of times. V usage is TRBV4-1 and J usage is TRBJ1-2; D gene unclear. Trimming pared 1 base from V and 2 bases from J, leaving 8 bases between. CDR1 MGHRA and CDR2 YSYEKL come from the germline V gene. The CDR3 is 14 amino acids. The DNA of the CDR3 is TGCGCCAGCAGCCAAGGGTGGGGAAACTATGGCTACACCTTC. This translates into CASSQGWGNYGYTF.

The chain couples TRBV2 to TRBJ1-1, with D possibly being TRBD1 (5 bases). Germline assignment: CDR1 SNHLY and CDR2 FYNNEI. V dropped 7 bases and J dropped 0 bases, with 9 bases sitting between them. This CDR3 contains 13 residues. Written as DNA, the CDR3 is TGTGCCAGCACCCTGGGGGTGAACACTGAAGCTTTCTTT. As protein: CASTLGVNTEAFF.

This clone is medium-sized. CDR3 bases: TGTGCCAGTAGTATAGATGGTCGGGACGGCTACGAGCAGTACTTC. It is translated as CASSIDGRDGYEQYF. The chain couples TRBV19 to TRBJ2-7; D could derive from TRBD1 or TRBD2 (5 bases each). CDR1 LNHDA and CDR2 SQIVND come from the germline V gene (reference sequence). Trimming took off 0 bases at V and 3 bases at J, with 12 bases between the two ends. The CDR3 contains 15 residues. Using reference TRBV19 and TRBJ2-7 for the parts outside the CDR3, the full variable domain is DGGITQSPKYLFRKEGQNVTLSCEQNLNHDAMYWYRQDPGQGLRLIYYSQIVNDFQKGDIAEGYSVSREKKESFPLTVTSAQKNPTAFYLCASSIDGRDGYEQYFGPGTRLTVT.

J is TRBJ2-7 and V is TRBV6-5; D possibly matches TRBD1 or TRBD2 (5 bases each). In germline, CDR1 is MNHEY, CDR2 SVGAGI. V was trimmed by 6 bases and J by 2 bases, leaving 14 bases between them. This CDR3 region has 14 residues. The CDR3 region is CASSARGPPYEQYF. The CDR3 DNA is TGTGCCAGCAGCGCTCGGGGCCCGCCCTACGAGCAGTACTTC.

This sequence joins TRBV6-5 and TRBJ1-1; TRBD1 is a possible D gene (5 bases). The CDR3 spans 12 residues. V dropped 2 bases and J dropped 5 bases, with 6 bases sitting between them. Germline CDR1 reads MNHEY; CDR2 reads SVGAGI. CDR3 nucleotides: TGTGCCAGCAGTTACGGGGGTACTGAAGCTTTCTTT. Its translation: CASSYGGTEAFF.

This clone was counted between two and nine times. The chain combines TRBV29-1 with TRBJ2-7, with 8 bases lining up with TRBD1. V lost 4 bases to trimming and J lost 3 bases; unmatched junction nucleotides: 11. The CDR3 is made up of 15 amino acids. CDR1 is SQVTM, CDR2 ANQGSEA, per germline. CDR3 nucleotide sequence: TGCAGCGTTGGGTCTTCGGCAGGGGGCCTCTACGAGCAGTACTTC. Amino acid sequence: CSVGSSAGGLYEQYF.

This chain links TRBV28 with TRBJ1-5; tentatively, D is TRBD1 (6 bases). The CDR3 sequence is 15 residues long. Germline CDR1 is MDHEN and CDR2 is SYDVKM. Between the trimmed V and J ends, which lost 4 bases and 2 bases, there was a span of 12 bases. DNA for the CDR3: TGTGCCAGCAGTTCGGGACAACCGGGCAATCAGCCCCAGCATTTT. This translates into CASSSGQPGNQPQHF.

The rearrangement uses TRBV25-1 and TRBJ1-1; 10 bases match TRBD1. The CDR3 is 14 amino acids. Looked up from germline, CDR1 is MGHDK and CDR2 is SYGVNS. V lost 8 bases, J lost 2 bases, and 5 bases stayed unmatched. For the CDR3, the DNA is TGTGCCAGCGGAGACAGGGGGCTTAACACTGAAGCTTTCTTT. Its translation: CASGDRGLNTEAFF.

The chain recombines TRBV7-2 with TRBJ2-1; TRBD1 agrees at 8 bases. Germline assignment: CDR1 SGHTA and CDR2 FQGNSA. V trimming: 5 bases; J trimming: 6 bases; junction bases outside the gene matches: 9. The length of the CDR3 is 15 residues. Here the CDR3 reads CASSLGQGLFNEQFF. The CDR3 DNA reads TGTGCCAGCAGCCTTGGACAGGGCCTTTTCAATGAGCAGTTCTTC.

The chain combines TRBV6-5 with TRBJ1-1, with TRBD1 matching over 7 bases. With V trimmed by 5 bases and J by 7 bases, 13 bases remained unmatched. The CDR3 has 15 residues. Germline values: CDR1 MNHEY, CDR2 SVGAGI. The CDR3 DNA reads TGTGCCAGCAGTGACTTATGGGGGCAGGGGGGTGAAGCTTTCTTT. This encodes CASSDLWGQGGEAFF.